Presented here are 2 T cell receptor beta chains from one specimen sequenced in a study of technical replicates of blood from a few donors. Sequenced by immunoSEQ multiplex PCR; TCRdb stores in-frame clones only, minus some. The sample includes about 88,000 clones, 95% of them seen just once. The sequenced material came from T cells isolated from PBMCs. The receptor set was obtained from a human donor in good health.

This chain joins TRBV7-3 and TRBJ2-1; 10 nucleotides line up with TRBD2. The CDR3 consists of 15 residues. Germline CDR1 SGHTA, CDR2 FQGTGA. V was clipped by 5 bases and J by 7 bases; unmatched bases: 8. CDR3 residues: CASSQLAGAVNEQFF. The CDR3 DNA reads as TGTGCCAGCAGCCAGCTAGCGGGAGCGGTAAATGAGCAGTTCTTC.

The rearrangement joins TRBV9 to TRBJ2-7; D is possibly TRBD2 (5 bases). Deletions cut 0 bases from V and 3 bases from J, with 13 bases between. The V gene's germline CDR1 is SGDLS and CDR2 YYNGEE. This CDR3 region has 15 residues. CDR3 region: CASSVEGSVIYEQYF. Written as DNA, the CDR3 is TGTGCCAGCAGCGTAGAGGGTAGCGTCATCTACGAGCAGTACTTC.